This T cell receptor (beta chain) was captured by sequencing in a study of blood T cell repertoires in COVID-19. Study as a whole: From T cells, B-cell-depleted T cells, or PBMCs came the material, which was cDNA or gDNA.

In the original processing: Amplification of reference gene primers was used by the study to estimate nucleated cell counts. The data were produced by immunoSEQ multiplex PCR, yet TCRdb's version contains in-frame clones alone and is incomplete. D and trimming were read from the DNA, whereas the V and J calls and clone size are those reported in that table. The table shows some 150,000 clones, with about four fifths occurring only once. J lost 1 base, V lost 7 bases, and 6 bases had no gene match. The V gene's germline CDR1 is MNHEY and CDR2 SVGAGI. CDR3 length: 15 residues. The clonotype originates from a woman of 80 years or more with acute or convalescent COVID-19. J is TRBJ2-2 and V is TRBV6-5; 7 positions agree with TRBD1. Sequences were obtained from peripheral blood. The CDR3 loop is CASTLNRGNTGELFF. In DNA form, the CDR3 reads TGTGCCAGCACCTTAAACAGGGGGAACACCGGGGAGCTGTTTTTT.